The entry below describes one T cell receptor (beta chain). The antigen remains unidentified. It was with 60 Vbeta and 13 Jbeta primers that the PCR ran. Clones were sequenced by immunoSEQ multiplex PCR, and TCRdb holds only the in-frame ones, with some missing. The sample includes around 300,000 clones, 72% seen only once; the top ten take under 2.5%. This sample was taken from a study of cytomegalovirus exposure and HLA in healthy donors. Overall study context: Earlier work reported 117 million unique TCR beta sequences from 150 million to 200 million T cells.

This CDR3 comprises 16 residues. Trimming shortened V by 1 base and J by 4 bases, and 17 bases separated the two germline ends. Germline V gene lookup returns CDR1 SGHAT and CDR2 FQNNGV. Study-wide results and limits: Presence/absence results assume similar sequencing depth per donor, which may not hold.

The clonotype originates from a female donor in good health and CMV-seronegative. This chain joins TRBV11-2 and TRBJ2-7, with D perhaps matching TRBD1 (6 bases). The sequencing input was PBMCs. CDR3 nucleotides: TGTGCCAGCAGCTTAGGCCCCAGGTCAGGGGATTACGAGCAGTACTTC. It translates to CASSLGPRSGDYEQYF.